This T cell receptor (beta chain) was obtained from a study of T cells in Graves' hyperthyroidism and ophthalmopathy. What was amplified from RNA transcripts were TCR beta CDR3 regions. An initial round of RT-PCR targeting the TCR CDR3 relied on the HTBI primer set. TCRdb recomputed calls from the multiplex PCR reads with MiXCR, one row per CDR3 protein. The table lists a few hundred thousand distinct CDR3 sequences, more than 12% of them singletons. This clonotype was seen at least ten times. The antigen remains undetermined. Study conclusions and caveats: In simple terms, a model built on 13 V-J features told ophthalmopathy apart from stable hyperthyroidism.

Losses at the gene ends were 0 bases for V and 4 bases for J; bases not matched to a gene: 10. Germline CDR1 reads SNHLY; CDR2 reads FYNNEI. This CDR3 comprises 17 residues. V is TRBV2 and J is TRBJ2-5; 8 positions agree with TRBD2. The specimen was blood. The source of this sequence is a woman in her 30s with Graves' hyperthyroidism. The chain's CDR3 is CASSEAPPGGKGETQYF. CDR3 bases: TGTGCCAGCAGTGAAGCTCCCCCGGGAGGGAAAGGAGAGACCCAGTACTTC.